This record covers a single T cell receptor beta chain. The antigen remains undetermined. Here immunoSEQ multiplex PCR was the method, and the copy in TCRdb shows in-frame clones only, minus some. This table holds tens of thousands of clones, 65% found once. Time point: week 47, end of study. In the vaccine, a single dose held 300 ug of the mutant IDH1 20-mer peptide, along with topical imiquimod. Across weeks 1, 3, 5, 7, 11, 15, 19 and 23, patients received a vaccination each time, eight in all. These data belong to a study of a mutant IDH1 vaccine in newly diagnosed glioma. Study-level information: Vaccines began 4-6 weeks after radiotherapy alone, or with temozolomide cycles. The earlier regimen, radiotherapy, temozolomide, or both, was most often both.

The CDR3 is 14 residues long. The V and J ends lost 6 bases and 3 bases respectively, with 12 bases between them. Germline-derived CDR1 and CDR2 are SGHVS and FQNEAQ. Study-wide points: Pseudoprogression showed no apparent link to changes in top peripheral T cell clonotypes.

The sequence was collected from a man aged 40-50 years with glioma. Some clones in this sample may be carry-over from other donors' samples. The rearrangement links TRBV7-8 to TRBJ1-5; maybe TRBD1 (5 bases). Sequenced here: peripheral blood mononuclear cells (PBMCs), sampled from a glioma patient whose treatment included an IDH1 peptide vaccine. The CDR3 is CASSLGGDNQPQHF. CDR3 DNA: TGTGCCAGCAGTCTAGGAGGGGACAATCAGCCCCAGCATTTT.